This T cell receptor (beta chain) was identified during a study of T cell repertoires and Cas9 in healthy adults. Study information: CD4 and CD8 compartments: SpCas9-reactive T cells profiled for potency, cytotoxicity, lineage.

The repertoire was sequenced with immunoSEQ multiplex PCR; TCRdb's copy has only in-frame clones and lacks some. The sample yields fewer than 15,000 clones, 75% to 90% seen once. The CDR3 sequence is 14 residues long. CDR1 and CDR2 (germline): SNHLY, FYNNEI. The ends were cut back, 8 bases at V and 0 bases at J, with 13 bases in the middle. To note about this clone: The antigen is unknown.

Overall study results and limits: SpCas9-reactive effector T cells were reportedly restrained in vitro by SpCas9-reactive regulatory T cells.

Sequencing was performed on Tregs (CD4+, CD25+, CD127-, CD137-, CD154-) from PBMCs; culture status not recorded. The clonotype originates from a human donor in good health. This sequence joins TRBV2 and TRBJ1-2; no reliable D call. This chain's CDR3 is CASVERRANYGYTF. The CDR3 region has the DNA TGTGCCAGCGTCGAAAGGAGAGCTAACTATGGCTACACCTTC.